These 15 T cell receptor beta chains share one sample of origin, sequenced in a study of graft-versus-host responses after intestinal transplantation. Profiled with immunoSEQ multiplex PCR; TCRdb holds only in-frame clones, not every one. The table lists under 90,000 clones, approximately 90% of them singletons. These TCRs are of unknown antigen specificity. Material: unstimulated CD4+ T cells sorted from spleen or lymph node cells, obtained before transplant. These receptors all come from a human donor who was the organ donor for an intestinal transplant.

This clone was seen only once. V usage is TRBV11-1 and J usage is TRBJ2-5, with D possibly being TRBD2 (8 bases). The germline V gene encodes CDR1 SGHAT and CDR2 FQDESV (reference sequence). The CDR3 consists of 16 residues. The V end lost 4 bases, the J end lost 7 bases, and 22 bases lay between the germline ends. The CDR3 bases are TGTGCCAGCAGCTCAAGGGGGCTAGCGGGCTTAGGGACCCAGTACTTC. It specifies CASSSRGLAGLGTQYF.

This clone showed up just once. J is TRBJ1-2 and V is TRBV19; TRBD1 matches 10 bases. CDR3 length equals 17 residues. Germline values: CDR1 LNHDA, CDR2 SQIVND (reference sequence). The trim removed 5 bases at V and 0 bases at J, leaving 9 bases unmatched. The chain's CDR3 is CASSPGQGVVPNYGYTF. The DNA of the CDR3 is TGTGCCAGTAGTCCAGGACAGGGGGTAGTCCCTAACTATGGCTACACCTTC.

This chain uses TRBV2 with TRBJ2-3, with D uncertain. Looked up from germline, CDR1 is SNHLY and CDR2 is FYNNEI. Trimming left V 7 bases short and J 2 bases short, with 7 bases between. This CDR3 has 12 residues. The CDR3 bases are TGTGCCAGCAATTACTACACAGATACGCAGTATTTT. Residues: CASNYYTDTQYF.

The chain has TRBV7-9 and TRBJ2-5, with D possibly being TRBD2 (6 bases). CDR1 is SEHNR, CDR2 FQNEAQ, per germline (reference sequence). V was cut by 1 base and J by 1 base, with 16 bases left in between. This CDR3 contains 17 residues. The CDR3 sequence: CASSLGGLVKLQETQYF. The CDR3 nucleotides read TGTGCCAGCAGCTTAGGGGGACTGGTTAAACTCCAAGAGACCCAGTACTTC.

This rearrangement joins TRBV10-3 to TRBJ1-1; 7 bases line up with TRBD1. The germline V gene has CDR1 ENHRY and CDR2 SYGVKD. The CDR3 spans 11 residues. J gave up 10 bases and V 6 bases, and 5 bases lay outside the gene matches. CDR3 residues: CAIRSQGLAFF. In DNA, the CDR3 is TGTGCCATCAGGTCACAGGGGTTAGCTTTCTTT.

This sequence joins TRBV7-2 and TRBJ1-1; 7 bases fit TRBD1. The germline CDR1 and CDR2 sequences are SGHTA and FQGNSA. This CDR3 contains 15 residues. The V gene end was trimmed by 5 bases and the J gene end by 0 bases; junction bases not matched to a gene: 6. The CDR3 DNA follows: TGTGCCAGCAGCGAATCGGACAGGATGAACACTGAAGCTTTCTTT. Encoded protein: CASSESDRMNTEAFF.

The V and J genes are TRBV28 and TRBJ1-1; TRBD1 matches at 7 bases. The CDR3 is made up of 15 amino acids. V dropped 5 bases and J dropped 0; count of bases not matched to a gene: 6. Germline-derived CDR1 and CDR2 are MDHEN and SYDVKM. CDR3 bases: TGTGCCAGCAGTCCCTCTGGGACAGTGAACACTGAAGCTTTCTTT. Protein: CASSPSGTVNTEAFF. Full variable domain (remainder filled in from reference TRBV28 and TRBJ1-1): DVKVTQSSRYLVKRTGEKVFLECVQDMDHENMFWYRQDPGLGLRLIYFSYDVKMKEKGDIPEGYSVSREKKERFSLILESASTNQTSMYLCASSPSGTVNTEAFFGQGTRLTVV.

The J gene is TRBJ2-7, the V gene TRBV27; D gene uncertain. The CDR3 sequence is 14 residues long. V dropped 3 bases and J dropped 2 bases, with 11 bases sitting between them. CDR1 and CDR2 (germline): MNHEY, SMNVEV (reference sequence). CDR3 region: CASSFSPRTYEQYF. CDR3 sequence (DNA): TGTGCCAGCAGTTTCTCACCTAGAACCTACGAGCAGTACTTC.

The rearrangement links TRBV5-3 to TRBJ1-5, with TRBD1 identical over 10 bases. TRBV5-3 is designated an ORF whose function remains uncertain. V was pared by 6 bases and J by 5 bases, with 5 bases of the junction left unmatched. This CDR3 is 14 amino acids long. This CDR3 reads CARNPGQGDQPQHF. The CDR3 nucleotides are TGTGCCAGAAACCCCGGACAGGGGGATCAGCCCCAGCATTTT.

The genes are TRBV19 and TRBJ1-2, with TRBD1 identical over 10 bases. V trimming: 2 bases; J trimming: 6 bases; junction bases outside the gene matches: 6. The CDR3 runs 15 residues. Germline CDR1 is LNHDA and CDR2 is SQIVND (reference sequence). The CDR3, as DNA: TGTGCCAGTAGTATAAGGACAGGGGGTATGAATGGCTACACCTTC. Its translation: CASSIRTGGMNGYTF. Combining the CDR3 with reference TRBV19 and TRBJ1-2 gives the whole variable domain DGGITQSPKYLFRKEGQNVTLSCEQNLNHDAMYWYRQDPGQGLRLIYYSQIVNDFQKGDIAEGYSVSREKKESFPLTVTSAQKNPTAFYLCASSIRTGGMNGYTFGSGTRLTVV.

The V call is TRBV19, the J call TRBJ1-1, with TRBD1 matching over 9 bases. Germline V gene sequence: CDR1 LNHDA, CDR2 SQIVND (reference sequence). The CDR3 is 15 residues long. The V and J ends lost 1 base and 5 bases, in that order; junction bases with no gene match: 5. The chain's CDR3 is CASSIVTGGPTEAFF. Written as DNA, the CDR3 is TGTGCCAGTAGTATAGTGACAGGGGGGCCAACTGAAGCTTTCTTT.

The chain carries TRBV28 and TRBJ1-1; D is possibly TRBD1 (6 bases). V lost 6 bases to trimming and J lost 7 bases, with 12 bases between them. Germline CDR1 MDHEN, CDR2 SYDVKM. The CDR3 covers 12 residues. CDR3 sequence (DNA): TGTGCCAGCAGGACGGGACACCTTGAAGCTTTCTTT. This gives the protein CASRTGHLEAFF.

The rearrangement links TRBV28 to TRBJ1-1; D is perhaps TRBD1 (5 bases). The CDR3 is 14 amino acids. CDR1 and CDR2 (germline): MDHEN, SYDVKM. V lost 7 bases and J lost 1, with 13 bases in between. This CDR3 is CASNPGWRNTEAFF. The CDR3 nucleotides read TGTGCCAGCAATCCAGGGTGGCGGAACACTGAAGCTTTCTTT.

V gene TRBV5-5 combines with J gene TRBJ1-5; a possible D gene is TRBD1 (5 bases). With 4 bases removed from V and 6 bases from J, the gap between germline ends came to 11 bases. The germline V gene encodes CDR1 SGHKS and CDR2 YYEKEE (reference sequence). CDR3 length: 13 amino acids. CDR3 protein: CASSLGLGQPQHF. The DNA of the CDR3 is TGTGCCAGCAGCCTGGGACTAGGTCAGCCCCAGCATTTT.

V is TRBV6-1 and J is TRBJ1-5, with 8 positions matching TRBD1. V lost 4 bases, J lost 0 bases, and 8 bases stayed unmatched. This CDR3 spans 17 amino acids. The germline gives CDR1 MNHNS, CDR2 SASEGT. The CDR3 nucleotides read TGTGCCAGCAGTGCTGGACAGGGATTTTATAGCAATCAGCCCCAGCATTTT. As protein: CASSAGQGFYSNQPQHF.